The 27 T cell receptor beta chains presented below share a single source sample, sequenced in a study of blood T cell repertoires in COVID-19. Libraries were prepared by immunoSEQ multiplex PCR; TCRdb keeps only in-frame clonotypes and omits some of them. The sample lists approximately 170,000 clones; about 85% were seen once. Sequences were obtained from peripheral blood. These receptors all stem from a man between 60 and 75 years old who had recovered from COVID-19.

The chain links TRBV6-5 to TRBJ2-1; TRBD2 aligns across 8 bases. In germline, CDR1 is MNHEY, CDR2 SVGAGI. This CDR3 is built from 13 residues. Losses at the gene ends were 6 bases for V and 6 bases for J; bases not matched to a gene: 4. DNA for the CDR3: TGTGCCAGCAGGGCGGGGGGTCTCAATGAGCAGTTCTTC. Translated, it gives CASRAGGLNEQFF.

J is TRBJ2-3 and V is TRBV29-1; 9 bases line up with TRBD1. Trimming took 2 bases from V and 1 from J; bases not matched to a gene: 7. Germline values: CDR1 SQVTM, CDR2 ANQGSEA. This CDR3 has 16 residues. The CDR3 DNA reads TGCAGCGTTGAAATGGGGACAGGGTTTGGCACAGATACGCAGTATTTT. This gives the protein CSVEMGTGFGTDTQYF.

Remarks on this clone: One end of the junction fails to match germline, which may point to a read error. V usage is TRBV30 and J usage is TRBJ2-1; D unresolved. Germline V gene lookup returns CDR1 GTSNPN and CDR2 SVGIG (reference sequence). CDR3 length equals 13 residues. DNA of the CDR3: TGTGCCTGGAGTGTGAACTCCGACAATGAGCAGTTCTTC. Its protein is CAWSVNSDNEQFF.

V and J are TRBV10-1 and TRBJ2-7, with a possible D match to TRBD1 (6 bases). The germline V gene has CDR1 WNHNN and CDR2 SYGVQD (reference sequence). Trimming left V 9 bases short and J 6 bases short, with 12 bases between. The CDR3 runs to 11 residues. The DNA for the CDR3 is TGCGCCAGTTGCCTCAGGGGCGAGCAGTACTTC. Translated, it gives CASCLRGEQYF.

For the CDR3, the DNA is TGTGCCAGCAGCTTGTGGGGTGTTCGGGGGGAAAAACTGTTTTTT. It codes for CASSLWGVRGEKLFF. The chain couples TRBV5-6 to TRBJ1-4, with D possibly TRBD1 on 5 matching bases. V was clipped by 1 base and J by 8 bases, with 15 bases between them. Germline loops: CDR1 SGHDT, CDR2 YYEEEE. The CDR3 contains 15 residues.

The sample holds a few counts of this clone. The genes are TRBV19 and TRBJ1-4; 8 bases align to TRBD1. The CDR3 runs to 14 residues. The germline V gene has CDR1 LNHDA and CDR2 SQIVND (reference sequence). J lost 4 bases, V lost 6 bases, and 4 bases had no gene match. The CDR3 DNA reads TGTGCCAGTAGCAGGGACAGGAGTAATGAAAAACTGTTTTTT. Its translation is CASSRDRSNEKLFF.

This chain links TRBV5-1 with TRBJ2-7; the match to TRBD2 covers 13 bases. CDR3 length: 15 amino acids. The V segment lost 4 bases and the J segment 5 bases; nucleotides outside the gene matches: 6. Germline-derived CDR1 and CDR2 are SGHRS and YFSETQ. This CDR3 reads CASSVGLAGSNEQYF. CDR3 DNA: TGCGCCAGCAGCGTGGGACTAGCGGGGAGTAACGAGCAGTACTTC.

CDR3 region: CAISESVQGGRSPLHF. The CDR3 bases are TGTGCCATCAGTGAGTCGGTTCAGGGAGGAAGATCACCCCTCCACTTT. V and J are TRBV10-3 and TRBJ1-6; TRBD1 is a possible D gene (5 bases). V lost 0 bases to trimming and J lost 10 bases, with 16 bases between them. The CDR3 loop spans 16 amino acids. In germline, CDR1 is ENHRY, CDR2 SYGVKD.

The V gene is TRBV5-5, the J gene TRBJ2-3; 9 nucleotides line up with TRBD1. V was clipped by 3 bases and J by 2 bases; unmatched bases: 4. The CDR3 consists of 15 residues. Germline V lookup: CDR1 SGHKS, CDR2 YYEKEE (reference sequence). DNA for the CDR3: TGTGCCAGCAGCTCGGGACAGGGATTCACAGATACGCAGTATTTT. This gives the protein CASSSGQGFTDTQYF.

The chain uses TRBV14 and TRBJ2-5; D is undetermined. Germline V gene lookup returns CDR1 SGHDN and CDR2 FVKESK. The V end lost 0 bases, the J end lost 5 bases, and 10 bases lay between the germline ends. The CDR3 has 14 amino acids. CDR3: CASSQDPGRETQYF. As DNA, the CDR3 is TGTGCCAGCAGCCAAGATCCGGGTAGGGAGACCCAGTACTTC.

The CDR3 DNA reads as TGTGCCAGCAGCTTAGAAGGGGGACAGCCCCAGCATTTT. Translating gives CASSLEGGQPQHF. This chain links TRBV7-6 with TRBJ1-5; TRBD1 is a possible D gene (6 bases). The V end was cut by 1 base, the J end by 7 bases, with 8 bases between. From germline, CDR1 is SGHVS and CDR2 FNYEAQ. The CDR3 loop spans 13 amino acids.

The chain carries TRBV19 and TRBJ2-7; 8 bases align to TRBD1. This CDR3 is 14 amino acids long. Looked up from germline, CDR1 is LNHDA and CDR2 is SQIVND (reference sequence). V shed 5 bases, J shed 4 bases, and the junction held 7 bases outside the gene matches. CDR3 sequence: CASSWGQGAYEQYF. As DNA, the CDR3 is TGTGCCAGTAGTTGGGGGCAGGGGGCGTACGAGCAGTACTTC. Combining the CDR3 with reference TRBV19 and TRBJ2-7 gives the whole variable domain DGGITQSPKYLFRKEGQNVTLSCEQNLNHDAMYWYRQDPGQGLRLIYYSQIVNDFQKGDIAEGYSVSREKKESFPLTVTSAQKNPTAFYLCASSWGQGAYEQYFGPGTRLTVT.

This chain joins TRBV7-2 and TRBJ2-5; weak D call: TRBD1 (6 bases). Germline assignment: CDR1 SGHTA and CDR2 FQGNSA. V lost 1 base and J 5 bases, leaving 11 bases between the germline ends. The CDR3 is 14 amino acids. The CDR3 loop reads CASSLDRARETQYF. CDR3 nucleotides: TGTGCCAGCAGCTTAGACAGGGCCCGGGAGACCCAGTACTTC.

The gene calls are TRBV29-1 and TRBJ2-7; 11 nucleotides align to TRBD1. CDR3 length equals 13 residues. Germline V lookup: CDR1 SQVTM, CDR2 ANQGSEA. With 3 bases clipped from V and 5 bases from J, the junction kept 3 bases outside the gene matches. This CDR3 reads CSVDRTGGDEQYF. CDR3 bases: TGCAGCGTTGATCGGACAGGGGGCGACGAGCAGTACTTC.

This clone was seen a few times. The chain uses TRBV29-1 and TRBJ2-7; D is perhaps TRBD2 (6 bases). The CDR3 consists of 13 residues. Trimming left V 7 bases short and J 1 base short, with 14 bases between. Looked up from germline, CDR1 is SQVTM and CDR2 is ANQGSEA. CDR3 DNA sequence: TGCAGCGGGACCATCGGGGGATCCTACGAGCAGTACTTC. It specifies CSGTIGGSYEQYF.

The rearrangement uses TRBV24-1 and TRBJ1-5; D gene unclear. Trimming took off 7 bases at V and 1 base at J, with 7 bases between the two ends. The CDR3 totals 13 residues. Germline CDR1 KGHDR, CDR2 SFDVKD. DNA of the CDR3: TGTGCCACCAGGAGTTTCAGCAATCAGCCCCAGCATTTT. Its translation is CATRSFSNQPQHF.

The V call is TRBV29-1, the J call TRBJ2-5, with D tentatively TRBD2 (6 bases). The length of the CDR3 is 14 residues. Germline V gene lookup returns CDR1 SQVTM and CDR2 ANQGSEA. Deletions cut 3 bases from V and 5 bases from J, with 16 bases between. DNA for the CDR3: TGCAGCGTTGACCTCAGTGGGGGGTGGGAGACCCAGTACTTC. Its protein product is CSVDLSGGWETQYF.

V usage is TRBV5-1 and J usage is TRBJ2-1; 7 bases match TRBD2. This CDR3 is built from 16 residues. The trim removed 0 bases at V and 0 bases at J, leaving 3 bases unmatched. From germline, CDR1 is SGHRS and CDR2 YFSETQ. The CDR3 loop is CASSLAGTTSYNEQFF. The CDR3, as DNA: TGCGCCAGCAGCTTGGCCGGGACTACCTCCTACAATGAGCAGTTCTTC.

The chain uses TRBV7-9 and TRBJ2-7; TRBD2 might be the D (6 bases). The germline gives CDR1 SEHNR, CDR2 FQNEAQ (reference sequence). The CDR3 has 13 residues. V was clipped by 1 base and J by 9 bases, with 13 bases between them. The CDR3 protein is CASSLDPPGRQYF. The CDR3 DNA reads TGTGCCAGCAGCTTAGATCCCCCCGGGAGGCAGTACTTC.

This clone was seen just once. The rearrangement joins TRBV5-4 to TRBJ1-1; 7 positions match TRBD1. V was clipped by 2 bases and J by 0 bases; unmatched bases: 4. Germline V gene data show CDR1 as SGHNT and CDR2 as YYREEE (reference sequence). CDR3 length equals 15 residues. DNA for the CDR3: TGTGCCAGCAGCTTAAAGACAGGGATGAACACTGAAGCTTTCTTT. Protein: CASSLKTGMNTEAFF.

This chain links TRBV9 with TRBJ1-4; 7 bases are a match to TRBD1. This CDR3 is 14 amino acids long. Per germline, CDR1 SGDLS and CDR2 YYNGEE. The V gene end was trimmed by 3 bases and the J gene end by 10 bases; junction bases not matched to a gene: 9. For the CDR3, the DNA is TGTGCCAGCAGCGCCGACAGGGAATTCGGAAAACTGTTTTTT. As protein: CASSADREFGKLFF.

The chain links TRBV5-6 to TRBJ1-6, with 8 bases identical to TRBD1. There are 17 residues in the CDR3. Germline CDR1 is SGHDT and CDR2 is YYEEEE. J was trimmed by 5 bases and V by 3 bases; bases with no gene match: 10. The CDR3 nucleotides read TGTGCCAGCAGCTACTACAGGGGGGATGCAAATAATTCACCCCTCCACTTT. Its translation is CASSYYRGDANNSPLHF.

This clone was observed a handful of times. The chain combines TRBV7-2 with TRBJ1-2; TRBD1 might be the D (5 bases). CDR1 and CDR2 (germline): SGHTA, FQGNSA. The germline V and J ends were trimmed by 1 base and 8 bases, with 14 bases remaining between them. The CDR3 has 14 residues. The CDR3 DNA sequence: TGTGCCAGCAGCTTAGGACAGAACTCCGGGGGCTACACCTTC. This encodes CASSLGQNSGGYTF.

The CDR3 region has the DNA TGCGCCAGCAGCTTTACAGGGCGGGAGACCCAGTACTTC. It translates to CASSFTGRETQYF. The chain carries TRBV5-1 and TRBJ2-5; D perhaps matches TRBD1 (6 bases). CDR3 length: 13 amino acids. The germline V and J ends were trimmed by 2 bases and 5 bases, with 10 bases remaining between them. Germline-derived CDR1 and CDR2 are SGHRS and YFSETQ.

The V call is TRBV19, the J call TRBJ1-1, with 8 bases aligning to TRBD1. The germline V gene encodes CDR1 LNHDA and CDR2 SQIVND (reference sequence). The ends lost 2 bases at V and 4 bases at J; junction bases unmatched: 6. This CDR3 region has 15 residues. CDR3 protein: CASSIRTGPGTEAFF. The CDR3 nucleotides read TGTGCCAGTAGTATAAGGACAGGGCCGGGCACTGAAGCTTTCTTT.

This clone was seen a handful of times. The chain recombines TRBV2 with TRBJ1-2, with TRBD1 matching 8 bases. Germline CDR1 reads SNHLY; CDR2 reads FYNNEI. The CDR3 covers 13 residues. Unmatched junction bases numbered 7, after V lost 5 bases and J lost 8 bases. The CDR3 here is CASSTDRENGYTF. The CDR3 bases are TGTGCCAGCAGTACGGACAGGGAGAACGGCTACACCTTC.

DNA of the CDR3: TGTGCCAGCAGCTTAGGACAGGGTTACTCACCCCTCCACTTT. It specifies CASSLGQGYSPLHF. The chain is built from TRBV7-9 and TRBJ1-6; 7 bases line up with TRBD1. Germline CDR1 SEHNR, CDR2 FQNEAQ (reference sequence). Trimming removed 1 base from V and 10 bases from J; junction bases left unmatched: 4. This CDR3 has 14 amino acids.